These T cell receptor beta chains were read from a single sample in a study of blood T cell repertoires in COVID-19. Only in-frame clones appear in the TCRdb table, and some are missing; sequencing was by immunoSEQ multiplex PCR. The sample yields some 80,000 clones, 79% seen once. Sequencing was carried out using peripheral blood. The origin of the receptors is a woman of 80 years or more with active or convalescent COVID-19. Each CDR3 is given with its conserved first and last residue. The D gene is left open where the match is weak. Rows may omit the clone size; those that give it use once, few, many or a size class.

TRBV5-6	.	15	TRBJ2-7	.	CASSLRGTARLEQYF	TGTGCCAGCAGCTTGCGGGGGACAGCCCGCCTGGAGCAGTACTTC
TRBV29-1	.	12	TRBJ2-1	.	CSVVPDYNEQFF	TGCAGCGTTGTTCCAGATTACAATGAGCAGTTCTTC
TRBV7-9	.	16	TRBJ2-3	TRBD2	CASSRGLAGRTDTQYF	TGTGCCAGCAGCCGCGGACTAGCGGGACGCACAGATACGCAGTATTTT
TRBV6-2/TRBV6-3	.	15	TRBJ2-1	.	CASSLRGTAVNEQFF	TGTGCCAGCAGTCTCAGGGGTACGGCGGTCAATGAGCAGTTCTTC
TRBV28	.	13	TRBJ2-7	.	CASSPTTSYEQYF	TGTGCCAGCAGCCCGACTACCTCCTACGAGCAGTACTTC
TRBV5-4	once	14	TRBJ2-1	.	CASSPDSGSTEQFF	TGTGCCAGCAGCCCTGACTCCGGTTCAACTGAGCAGTTCTTC
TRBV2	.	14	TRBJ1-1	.	CASTGLGSNTEAFF	TGTGCCAGCACAGGGTTAGGCTCCAACACTGAAGCTTTCTTT
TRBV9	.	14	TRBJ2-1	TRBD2	CASSVSGRAVEQFF	TGTGCCAGCAGCGTTAGCGGGAGGGCCGTGGAGCAGTTCTTC
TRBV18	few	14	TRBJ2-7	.	CASSPGDSPYEQYF	TGTGCCAGCTCACCCGGTGACAGCCCCTACGAGCAGTACTTC
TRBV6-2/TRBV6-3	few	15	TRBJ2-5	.	CASSATRGLWETQYF	TGTGCCAGCAGCGCCACGAGAGGGTTGTGGGAGACCCAGTACTTC
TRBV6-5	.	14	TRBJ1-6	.	CASSDSGSNSPLHF	TGTGCCAGCTCCGACTCGGGGTCGAATTCACCCCTCCACTTT
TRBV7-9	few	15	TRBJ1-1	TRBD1	CASSLGWGQGTEAFF	TGTGCCAGCAGCTTAGGATGGGGACAGGGCACTGAAGCTTTCTTT
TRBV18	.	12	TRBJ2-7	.	CASSPEQYEQYF	TGTGCCAGCTCACCCGAACAGTACGAGCAGTACTTC
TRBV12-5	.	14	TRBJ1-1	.	CASGSWGGNTEAFF	TGTGCTAGTGGTTCCTGGGGGGGTAACACTGAAGCTTTCTTT
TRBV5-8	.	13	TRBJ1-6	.	CASSSREDSPLHF	TGTGCCAGCAGCTCGAGGGAGGATTCACCCCTCCACTTT
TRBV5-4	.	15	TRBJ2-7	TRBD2	CASSPDGRSSYEQYF	TGTGCCAGCAGCCCGGACGGGAGGAGCTCCTACGAGCAGTACTTC
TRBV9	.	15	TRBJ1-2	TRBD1	CASSGQGPLNYGYTF	TGTGCCAGCAGCGGACAGGGTCCCCTTAACTATGGCTACACCTTC
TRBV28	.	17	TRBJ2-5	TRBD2	CASSFVREGLGGETQYF	TGTGCCAGCAGTTTTGTGCGGGAGGGCCTAGGGGGAGAGACCCAGTACTTC
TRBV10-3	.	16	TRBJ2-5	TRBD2	CATAMGGGTSQGTQYF	TGTGCCACCGCAATGGGGGGGGGAACATCCCAAGGGACCCAGTACTTC
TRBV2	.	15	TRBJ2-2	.	CASSPPGEITGELFF	TGTGCCAGCAGTCCCCCGGGGGAGATCACCGGGGAGCTGTTTTTT
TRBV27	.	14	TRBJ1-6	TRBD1	CASSYRGRVPPLHF	TGTGCCAGCAGTTACAGGGGGCGAGTACCACCCCTCCACTTT
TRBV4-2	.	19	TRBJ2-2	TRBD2	CASSQAQGRTSGMSGELFF	TGTGCCAGCAGCCAAGCCCAGGGTCGGACTAGCGGTATGTCCGGGGAGCTGTTTTTT
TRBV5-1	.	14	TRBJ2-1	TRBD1	CASSLGQGLNEQFF	TGCGCCAGCAGCTTAGGACAGGGGCTAAATGAGCAGTTCTTC
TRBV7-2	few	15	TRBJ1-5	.	CASSRGGWGNQPQHF	TGTGCCAGCAGCAGGGGGGGCTGGGGAAATCAGCCCCAGCATTTT
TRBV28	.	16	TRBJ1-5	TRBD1	CASSEPGQGSGQPQHF	TGTGCCAGCAGTGAACCGGGACAGGGGAGCGGACAGCCCCAGCATTTT
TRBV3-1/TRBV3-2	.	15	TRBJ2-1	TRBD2	CASTHSGRSYNEQFF	TGTGCCAGCACCCATAGCGGGCGCTCCTACAATGAGCAGTTCTTC
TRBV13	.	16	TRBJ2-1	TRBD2	CASSGRLAGENNEQFF	TGTGCCAGCAGCGGAAGACTAGCGGGGGAGAACAATGAGCAGTTCTTC
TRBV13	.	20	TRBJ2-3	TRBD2	CASSLAPLLLAGEDADTQYF	TGTGCCAGCAGCTTAGCCCCGCTACTACTAGCGGGAGAGGATGCAGATACGCAGTATTTT
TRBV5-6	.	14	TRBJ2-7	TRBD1	CASSAQGASHEQYF	TGTGCCAGCAGCGCACAGGGGGCATCCCACGAGCAGTACTTC
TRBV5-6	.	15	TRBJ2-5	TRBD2	CASSLTSGIRETQYF	TGTGCCAGCAGCCTAACTAGCGGAATAAGAGAGACCCAGTACTTC
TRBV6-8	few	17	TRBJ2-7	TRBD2	CASSQPPRLAGNYEQYF	TGTGCCAGCAGTCAACCCCCGCGACTAGCGGGGAACTACGAGCAGTACTTC
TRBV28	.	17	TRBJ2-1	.	CASSLFDLRGKLNEQFF	TGTGCCAGCAGTTTATTCGATCTTCGCGGCAAGCTCAATGAGCAGTTCTTC
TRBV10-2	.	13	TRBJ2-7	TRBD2	CASFSGRSYEQYF	TGCGCCAGCTTTAGCGGGAGGTCCTACGAGCAGTACTTC
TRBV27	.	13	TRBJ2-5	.	CASSRYSQETQYF	TGTGCCAGCAGTCGCTACTCCCAAGAGACCCAGTACTTC
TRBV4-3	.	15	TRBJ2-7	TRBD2	CASSQDIAGYNEQYF	TGCGCCAGCAGCCAAGACATAGCGGGGTACAACGAGCAGTACTTC
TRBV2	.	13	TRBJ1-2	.	CASRDDSAYGYTF	TGTGCCAGCAGGGACGACAGCGCCTATGGCTACACCTTC
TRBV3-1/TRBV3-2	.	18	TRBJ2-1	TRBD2	CASSHTALRLAEYNEQFF	TGTGCCAGCAGCCACACCGCCCTTCGACTAGCGGAATACAATGAGCAGTTCTTC
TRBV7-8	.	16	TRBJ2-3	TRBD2	CASSPTGGRATDTQYF	TGTGCCAGCAGCCCTACGGGAGGGAGGGCCACAGATACGCAGTATTTT
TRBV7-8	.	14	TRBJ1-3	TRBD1	CASSAPGGGNTIYF	TGTGCCAGCAGTGCCCCAGGGGGTGGAAACACCATATATTTT
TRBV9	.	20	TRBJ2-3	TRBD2	CASSVDPGGGLALSTDTQYF	TGTGCCAGCAGCGTCGACCCAGGAGGGGGACTAGCGTTAAGCACAGATACGCAGTATTTT
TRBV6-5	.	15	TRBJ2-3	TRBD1	CASSQDRGRTDTQYF	TGTGCCAGCAGCCAGGACAGGGGCCGCACAGATACGCAGTATTTT
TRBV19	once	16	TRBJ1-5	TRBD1	CASSTGDPGGRQPQHF	TGTGCCAGTAGTACTGGGGACCCAGGGGGCCGACAGCCCCAGCATTTT
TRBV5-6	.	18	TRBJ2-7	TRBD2	CASSLMGIVGTSGYEQYF	TGTGCCAGCAGCTTGATGGGTATAGTCGGGACTAGCGGCTACGAGCAGTACTTC
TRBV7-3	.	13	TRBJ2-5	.	CASSSTGMATQYF	TGTGCCAGCAGCTCTACAGGGATGGCGACCCAGTACTTC
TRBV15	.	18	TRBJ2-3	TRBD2	CATSREGISGSSTDTQYF	TGTGCCACCAGCAGAGAGGGTATTAGCGGGAGCAGTACAGATACGCAGTATTTT
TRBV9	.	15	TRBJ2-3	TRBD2	CASSAAGGGTDTQYF	TGTGCCAGCAGTGCTGCGGGGGGTGGCACAGATACGCAGTATTTT
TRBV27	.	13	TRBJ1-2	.	CASSSRGGYGYTF	TGTGCCAGCAGTTCCCGCGGGGGTTATGGCTACACCTTC
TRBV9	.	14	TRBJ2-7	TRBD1	CASSDPDRGYEQYF	TGTGCCAGCAGCGACCCGGACAGGGGGTACGAGCAGTACTTC
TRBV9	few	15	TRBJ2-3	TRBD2	CASSVVAGSTDTQYF	TGTGCCAGCAGCGTAGTAGCGGGGAGCACAGATACGCAGTATTTT
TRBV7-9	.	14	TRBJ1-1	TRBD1	CASRKGQPNTEAFF	TGTGCCAGCAGGAAGGGACAGCCGAACACTGAAGCTTTCTTT
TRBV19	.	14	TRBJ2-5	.	CASTAPGVSETQYF	TGTGCCAGTACGGCGCCAGGGGTTTCGGAGACCCAGTACTTC
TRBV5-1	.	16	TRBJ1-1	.	CASSLVGGLMNTEAFF	TGCGCCAGCAGCTTGGTGGGGGGGCTGATGAACACTGAAGCTTTCTTT
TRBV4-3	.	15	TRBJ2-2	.	CASSRTYANTGELFF	TGCGCCAGCAGTCGGACATACGCGAACACCGGGGAGCTGTTTTTT
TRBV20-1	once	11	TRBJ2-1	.	CSAIEGYEQFF	TGCAGTGCTATAGAGGGCTATGAGCAGTTCTTC
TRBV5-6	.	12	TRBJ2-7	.	CASSFGSSEQYF	TGTGCCAGCAGCTTCGGGTCTTCCGAGCAGTACTTC
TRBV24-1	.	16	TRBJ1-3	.	CATSEDQQGFGNTIYF	TGTGCCACCAGTGAGGACCAACAGGGTTTTGGAAACACCATATATTTT
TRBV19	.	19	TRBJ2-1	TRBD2	CASSPPLSSASGPYNEQFF	TGTGCCAGTAGTCCTCCCCTGTCGTCGGCTAGCGGGCCTTACAATGAGCAGTTCTTC
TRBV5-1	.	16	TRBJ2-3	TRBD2	CASSPGLAGSTDTQYF	TGCGCCAGCAGCCCTGGTCTAGCGGGAAGCACAGATACGCAGTATTTT